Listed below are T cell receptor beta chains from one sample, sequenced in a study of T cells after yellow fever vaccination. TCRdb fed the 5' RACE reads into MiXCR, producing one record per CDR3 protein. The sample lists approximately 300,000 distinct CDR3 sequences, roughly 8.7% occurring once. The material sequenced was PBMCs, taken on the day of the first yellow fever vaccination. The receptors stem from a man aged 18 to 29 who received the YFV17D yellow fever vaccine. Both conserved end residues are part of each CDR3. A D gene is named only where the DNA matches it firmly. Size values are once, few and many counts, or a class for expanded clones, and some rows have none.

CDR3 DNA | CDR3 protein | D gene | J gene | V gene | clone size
TGCGCCAGCAGCCCACAGGGAACCACCGGGGAGCTGTTTTTT | CASSPQGTTGELFF | - | TRBJ2-2 | TRBV5-1 | -
TGTGCCAGCAGTTTCGGTGGCGGGGGGGTACGATACAATGAGCAGTTCTTC | CASSFGGGGVRYNEQFF | TRBD2 | TRBJ2-1 | TRBV12-3/TRBV12-4 | few
TGTGCCAGCTCACCACCGGGACAGCGGAACACTGAAGCTTTCTTT | CASSPPGQRNTEAFF | TRBD1 | TRBJ1-1 | TRBV18 | -
TGTGCCAGCAGTTTAGGAACTAGGCTGGCAGAGACCCAGTACTTC | CASSLGTRLAETQYF | - | TRBJ2-5 | TRBV28 | few
TGCAGTGCTAGGGTCCCAGAAGACGCGCCGTGGCCCTACGAGCAGTACTTC | CSARVPEDAPWPYEQYF | - | TRBJ2-7 | TRBV20-1 | -
TGTGCCAGCAGCTTTCGGCGGGGGGGATCCAATGAGCAGTTCTTC | CASSFRRGGSNEQFF | TRBD2 | TRBJ2-1 | TRBV7-9 | -
TGTTCCAGCAGCCCATACCAGCTGGACACTGAAGCTTTCTTT | CSSSPYQLDTEAFF | - | TRBJ1-1 | TRBV7-2 | -
TGTGCCAGCAGTGAAGCGCTGGGACAGGGGGCCAACACTGAAGCTTTCTTT | CASSEALGQGANTEAFF | TRBD1 | TRBJ1-1 | TRBV6-1 | -
TGTGCCAGCAGCTTGAAGGTGAATGAGCAGTTCTTC | CASSLKVNEQFF | - | TRBJ2-1 | TRBV5-5 | -
TGTGCCAGCAGCCATGCGGGACAGGGTGGGGAGACCCAGTACTTC | CASSHAGQGGETQYF | TRBD1 | TRBJ2-5 | TRBV6-2/TRBV6-3 | few
TGTGCCAGCAGCAAGGGAAAAGGGGGCAATCAGCCCCAGCATTTT | CASSKGKGGNQPQHF | - | TRBJ1-5 | TRBV21-1 | few
TGTGCCAGCAGCCGACTAGCGGTTTCCTACGAGCAGTACTTC | CASSRLAVSYEQYF | TRBD2 | TRBJ2-7 | TRBV7-2 | many
TGCGCCAGCAGCCCGGGAGGCGGACAGGGGAATGAAAAACTGTTTTTT | CASSPGGGQGNEKLFF | TRBD1 | TRBJ1-4 | TRBV4-1 | -
TGTGCCAGCTCACCCCAGGACACTGGAAACACCATATATTTT | CASSPQDTGNTIYF | - | TRBJ1-3 | TRBV18 | few
TGTGCCAGCAGCTTAGAGACAGGTGGGGCCAACGTCCTGACTTTC | CASSLETGGANVLTF | - | TRBJ2-6 | TRBV7-3 | -
TGTGCCAGCGGTCGACAGGTTAATGAAAAACTGTTTTTT | CASGRQVNEKLFF | - | TRBJ1-4 | TRBV11-1 | few
TGTGCTAGTGGTTTGGCCGGACAGAAGACCCAGTACTTC | CASGLAGQKTQYF | - | TRBJ2-5 | TRBV12-5 | -
TGTGCCACTCAGTTTTTAGACAGGGGTACCGGGGAGCTGTTTTTT | CATQFLDRGTGELFF | TRBD1 | TRBJ2-2 | TRBV19 | few
TGTGCCACCAGGGACAGGTTGGACACTGAAGCTTTCTTT | CATRDRLDTEAFF | TRBD1 | TRBJ1-1 | TRBV24-1 | -
TGTGCCAGCAGCCCAGGGACCCCTGGGCAGTATTTT | CASSPGTPGQYF | - | TRBJ2-3 | TRBV14 | many
TGCAGTGCTAGGCCATTACGGGGATCCTACAATGAGCAGTTCTTC | CSARPLRGSYNEQFF | - | TRBJ2-1 | TRBV20-1 | -
TGTGCCAGCAGCTTGCTAGGGGCGGGGGAGCAGTACTTC | CASSLLGAGEQYF | - | TRBJ2-7 | TRBV5-5 | few
TGTGCCAGCAGCTTAGAGCCTGATACGCAGTATTTT | CASSLEPDTQYF | - | TRBJ2-3 | TRBV7-2 | few
TGTGCCAGCAGTTACTCGACTCAGGACACCGGGGAGCTGTTTTTT | CASSYSTQDTGELFF | - | TRBJ2-2 | TRBV6-5 | few
TGTGCCAGCAGCTGGAGTCTGGGGGACGTCACAGATACGCAGTATTTT | CASSWSLGDVTDTQYF | - | TRBJ2-3 | TRBV5-5 | few
TGTGCCATCAGTCGGGACAGGCCAGGGGAGACCCAGTACTTC | CAISRDRPGETQYF | TRBD1 | TRBJ2-5 | TRBV10-3 | -
TGCGCCAGCACCGTGGACAGGGCAGATGGCTACACCTTC | CASTVDRADGYTF | TRBD1 | TRBJ1-2 | TRBV5-1 | many
TGTGCCAGCAGTTACGGGCAGAGCTACACTGAAGCTTTCTTT | CASSYGQSYTEAFF | - | TRBJ1-1 | TRBV6-5 | few
TGCGCCAGCAGCATTGAGGGTCGGCAGGGTGGAAATTCACCCCTCCACTTT | CASSIEGRQGGNSPLHF | - | TRBJ1-6 | TRBV5-1 | many
TGTGCCAGCAGCCTCTTTGGGATCACAGATACGCAGTATTTT | CASSLFGITDTQYF | - | TRBJ2-3 | TRBV28 | few
TGTGCCAGCAGCTTTAACCTGGTAAACACTGAAGCTTTCTTT | CASSFNLVNTEAFF | - | TRBJ1-1 | TRBV5-6 | -
TGCAGTGCTAGAGATACAGGAACTAATGAAAAACTGTTTTTT | CSARDTGTNEKLFF | - | TRBJ1-4 | TRBV20-1 | many
TGCGCCAGCAGCTTACGCCCAGGGGGCTCCTACAATGAGCAGTTCTTC | CASSLRPGGSYNEQFF | TRBD1 | TRBJ2-1 | TRBV5-1 | -
TGTGCCAGCAGTTCGGAGGATGAGCCCTACAATGAGCAGTTCTTC | CASSSEDEPYNEQFF | - | TRBJ2-1 | TRBV6-5 | few
TGTGCCAGCAGTCTCAAACCTACTTCCGGGACCAACCCCTACAATGAGCAGTTCTTC | CASSLKPTSGTNPYNEQFF | - | TRBJ2-1 | TRBV27 | few
TGCAGTGTTATAGGACCTGGGGAAAAACTGTTTTTT | CSVIGPGEKLFF | - | TRBJ1-4 | TRBV20-1 | many
TGCAGTGCTATTGGGGCGAGCAATCAGCCCCAGCATTTT | CSAIGASNQPQHF | - | TRBJ1-5 | TRBV20-1 | many
TGTGCCAGCAGTTCAGAGGGGGAGCAGTACTTC | CASSSEGEQYF | - | TRBJ2-7 | TRBV12-3/TRBV12-4 | few
TGCAGTGCTAGAGAGACGAACACCGGGGAGCTGTTTTTT | CSARETNTGELFF | - | TRBJ2-2 | TRBV20-1 | few
TGCAGTGCCCTCAGCGGGGGAATCACAGATACGCAGTATTTT | CSALSGGITDTQYF | TRBD2 | TRBJ2-3 | TRBV20-1 | -
TGTGCCAGCGGCCCGGCGAGGGGGAGGCGTCCCGAGGGCGGCTACACCTTC | CASGPARGRRPEGGYTF | - | TRBJ1-2 | TRBV27 | few
TGTGCCAGCAACCGGGACAGCCAAGAGACCCAGTACTTC | CASNRDSQETQYF | TRBD1 | TRBJ2-5 | TRBV6-6 | -
TGTGCCAGCAGCTTAGTTCAGGGGTTACCCTACGAGCAGTACTTC | CASSLVQGLPYEQYF | - | TRBJ2-7 | TRBV11-2 | few
TGCGCCAGCAGCCAAGTTGGGGACGTCGGAACGCAGTATTTT | CASSQVGDVGTQYF | - | TRBJ2-3 | TRBV4-1 | few
TGTGCCAGCAGCCCCGACAGGGGCGGGGGAGAGACCCAGTACTTC | CASSPDRGGGETQYF | - | TRBJ2-5 | TRBV7-9 | many
TGTGCCTGGAGGTCCCCCGGGACCCCCTACGAGCAGTACTTC | CAWRSPGTPYEQYF | - | TRBJ2-7 | TRBV30 | -
TGCAGCGTCCGACAGAATGAGCAGTTCTTC | CSVRQNEQFF | - | TRBJ2-1 | TRBV29-1 | many
TGTGCCAGCAGCTTACGACAGGAAGGGAACACTGAAGCTTTCTTT | CASSLRQEGNTEAFF | - | TRBJ1-1 | TRBV7-6 | few
TGTGCCTGGAGTTCTGGAGGGATTATGAACACTGAAGCTTTCTTT | CAWSSGGIMNTEAFF | - | TRBJ1-1 | TRBV30 | few